The 30 T cell receptor beta chains given below trace back to one sample, sequenced in a study of beta chain features in type 1 diabetes. Broader study findings: TCRB CDR3s from Type 1 diabetes patients were moderately but significantly shorter in all four CD4+ subsets.

These receptors have no known antigen. Expressed TCRB transcripts were sequenced because the isolated RNA had all been reverse transcribed beforehand. Libraries were prepared by immunoSEQ multiplex PCR; TCRdb keeps only in-frame clonotypes and omits some of them. Of about 150,000 clones listed, around a tenth are singletons. The specimen was central memory CD4+ T cells from blood. Source of these receptors: a man younger than 40 with type 1 diabetes.

Concerning this clone itself: This CDR3 is also generated by other DNA sequences in the sample. V is TRBV7-9 and J is TRBJ2-1; unclear D gene. V dropped 5 bases and J dropped 5 bases, with 7 bases sitting between them. The CDR3 sequence is 12 residues long. Per germline, CDR1 SEHNR and CDR2 FQNEAQ (reference sequence). CDR3 sequence (DNA): TGTGCCAGCAGCCCGCGAGACAATGAGCAGTTCTTC. This sequence encodes CASSPRDNEQFF.

Many counts were recorded for this clone. The V call is TRBV14, the J call TRBJ2-1, with 9 bases matching TRBD2. CDR3 length: 17 amino acids. Germline loops: CDR1 SGHDN, CDR2 FVKESK. The J segment lost 6 bases and the V segment lost 0 bases, leaving 9 bases of the junction unmatched. CDR3 sequence: CASSQEVGGRALNEQFF. CDR3 DNA: TGTGCCAGCAGCCAAGAGGTGGGCGGGAGGGCCCTCAATGAGCAGTTCTTC.

This sequence joins TRBV9 and TRBJ1-5, with 7 bases identical to TRBD1. Germline values: CDR1 SGDLS, CDR2 YYNGEE. CDR3 length: 15 residues. V gave up 0 bases and J gave up 4 bases; unmatched junction bases: 4. The CDR3 sequence: CASSVEAGGNQPQHF. DNA of the CDR3: TGTGCCAGCAGCGTAGAGGCAGGGGGGAATCAGCCCCAGCATTTT.

The gene calls are TRBV28 and TRBJ2-7; the match to TRBD1 covers 10 bases. The germline CDR1 and CDR2 sequences are MDHEN and SYDVKM. V was clipped by 4 bases and J by 2 bases; unmatched bases: 8. The CDR3 is 16 amino acids. CDR3 coding DNA: TGTGCCAGCAGTTCATCCGGGACAGGGGATCCCTACGAGCAGTACTTC. This sequence encodes CASSSSGTGDPYEQYF.

The chain uses TRBV29-1 and TRBJ2-5; TRBD2 matches 8 bases. Trimming at V came to 4 bases and at J to 1 base, leaving 5 bases not matched to a gene. The CDR3 spans 14 residues. CDR1 is SQVTM, CDR2 ANQGSEA, per germline. The CDR3 DNA sequence: TGCAGCGTTGGGGCGGGAGGTGTCCAAGAGACCCAGTACTTC. Encoded protein: CSVGAGGVQETQYF.

This clone was observed a handful of times. The chain has TRBV9 and TRBJ2-7; weak D call: TRBD1 (6 bases). The V gene's germline CDR1 is SGDLS and CDR2 YYNGEE. This CDR3 has 15 amino acids. V gave up 3 bases and J gave up 0 bases, with 13 bases separating them. CDR3 nucleotides: TGTGCCAGCAGCGGCCGGGACATCAGCTCCTACGAGCAGTACTTC. The encoded protein is CASSGRDISSYEQYF.

This rearrangement joins TRBV25-1 to TRBJ1-2, with 7 bases that match TRBD1. The V and J ends lost 4 bases and 0 bases, in that order; junction bases with no gene match: 2. CDR1 is MGHDK and CDR2 is SYGVNS in the germline V gene. This CDR3 has 14 residues. Here the CDR3 reads CASSVGGTNYGYTF. The CDR3 DNA sequence: TGTGCCAGCAGTGTAGGGGGCACTAACTATGGCTACACCTTC.

The CDR3 nucleotides are TGTGCCTGGAGTCGAGCCTACGAGCAGTACTTC. Translated, it gives CAWSRAYEQYF. V gene TRBV30 combines with J gene TRBJ2-7; D is ambiguous. The V end was cut by 2 bases, the J end by 2 bases, with 4 bases between. This CDR3 is built from 11 residues. Looked up from germline, CDR1 is GTSNPN and CDR2 is SVGIG (reference sequence).

This clone occurred a few times. The CDR3 region is CSVEVSGRGTGELFF. CDR3 nucleotide sequence: TGCAGCGTTGAGGTCAGCGGGAGGGGGACCGGGGAGCTGTTTTTT. The V and J genes are TRBV29-1 and TRBJ2-2, with 10 bases matching TRBD2. Trimming took 3 bases from V and 5 from J; bases not matched to a gene: 6. This CDR3 is built from 15 residues. CDR1 SQVTM and CDR2 ANQGSEA come from the germline V gene.

This sequence joins TRBV4-2 and TRBJ1-3; D gene unclear. Trimming left V 1 base short and J 1 base short, with 17 bases between. Germline values: CDR1 LGHNA, CDR2 YNFKEQ. The CDR3 sequence is 18 residues long. CDR3 loop: CASSQGGLATKSGNTIYF. CDR3 DNA sequence: TGTGCCAGCAGCCAAGGCGGACTGGCGACGAAGTCTGGAAACACCATATATTTT.

The CDR3 DNA is TGTGCCAGCAGTGAAGGGACTAGCGGGAGTGGAGAGACCCAGTACTTC. This sequence encodes CASSEGTSGSGETQYF. The chain employs TRBV9 and TRBJ2-5; TRBD2 matches 14 bases. Trimming removed 5 bases from V and 4 bases from J; junction bases left unmatched: 7. The CDR3 runs to 16 residues. Germline V gene data show CDR1 as SGDLS and CDR2 as YYNGEE. Drawing the rest from reference TRBV9 and TRBJ2-5, the complete variable domain is DSGVTQTPKHLITATGQRVTLRCSPRSGDLSVYWYQQSLDQGLQFLIQYYNGEERAKGNILERFSAQQFPDLHSELNLSSLELGDSALYFCASSEGTSGSGETQYFGPGTRLLVL.

This clone was found a few times. Here the CDR3 reads CATSRPGKGEKLFF. CDR3 coding DNA: TGTGCCACCAGCAGACCGGGGAAGGGAGAAAAACTGTTTTTT. This chain joins TRBV15 and TRBJ1-4; no definite D call. Germline V CDR1 and CDR2: LNHNV, YYDKDF (reference sequence). The CDR3 contains 14 residues. V lost 2 bases and J lost 8, with 12 bases in between.

The chain couples TRBV6-1 to TRBJ2-7, with D perhaps TRBD2 (6 bases). Trimming shortened V by 1 base and J by 3 bases, and 10 bases separated the two germline ends. Germline V gene sequence: CDR1 MNHNS, CDR2 SASEGT. The CDR3 runs to 14 residues. The CDR3 coding sequence is TGTGCCAGCAGTGAAGTTCGGGGGTACTACGAGCAGTACTTC. It is translated as CASSEVRGYYEQYF.

The chain couples TRBV29-1 to TRBJ2-1, with a tentative D call TRBD2 (5 bases). The CDR3 is made up of 12 amino acids. CDR1 and CDR2 (germline): SQVTM, ANQGSEA. Trimming stripped 3 bases from V and 9 bases from J, with 12 bases between. CDR3 loop: CSVEGYEGEQFF. CDR3 in DNA: TGCAGCGTTGAGGGGTACGAGGGTGAGCAGTTCTTC.

This clone was recorded a few times. The chain carries TRBV7-2 and TRBJ1-1; no clear D. The V and J ends lost 6 bases and 4 bases respectively, with 15 bases between them. The CDR3 runs 14 residues. The germline gives CDR1 SGHTA, CDR2 FQGNSA. The CDR3 nucleotides read TGTGCCAGCAGTGAGAGATTCGGGATCACTGAAGCTTTCTTT. It encodes CASSERFGITEAFF. The whole variable domain, remainder taken from reference TRBV7-2 and TRBJ1-1, is GAGVSQSPSNKVTEKGKDVELRCDPISGHTALYWYRQSLGQGLEFLIYFQGNSAPDKSGLPSDRFSAERTGGSVSTLTIQRTQQEDSAVYLCASSERFGITEAFFGQGTRLTVV.

This clone was counted many times. The J gene is TRBJ2-1, the V gene TRBV5-1, with 14 bases lining up with TRBD2. The CDR3 is 17 amino acids. J gave up 3 bases and V 2 bases, and 4 bases lay outside the gene matches. CDR1 and CDR2 (germline): SGHRS, YFSETQ. The CDR3 bases are TGCGCCAGCAGCTTTACGGGACTAGCGGGAGTCTACAATGAGCAGTTCTTC. Amino acids: CASSFTGLAGVYNEQFF.

The chain carries TRBV7-3 and TRBJ2-6, with D hard to call. CDR1 SGHTA and CDR2 FQGTGA come from the germline V gene. Between the trimmed V and J ends, which lost 8 bases and 4 bases, there was a span of 6 bases. The CDR3 loop spans 12 amino acids. The CDR3 here is CASGRGANVLTF. In DNA form, the CDR3 reads TGTGCCAGCGGGCGAGGGGCCAACGTCCTGACTTTC.

The table lists this clone with a few counts. The CDR3 loop is CASSLGSSGANVLTF. CDR3 sequence (DNA): TGTGCCAGCAGCTTAGGTAGCTCTGGGGCCAACGTCCTGACTTTC. The chain carries TRBV7-9 and TRBJ2-6, with D hard to call. With 1 base removed from V and 0 bases from J, the gap between germline ends came to 4 bases. CDR3 length: 15 amino acids. Germline V gene data show CDR1 as SEHNR and CDR2 as FQNEAQ (reference sequence).

The chain has TRBV11-2 and TRBJ2-1; TRBD2 matches at 9 bases. The V gene's germline CDR1 is SGHAT and CDR2 FQNNGV. V was pared by 1 base and J by 7 bases, with 8 bases of the junction left unmatched. This CDR3 contains 16 residues. DNA of the CDR3: TGTGCCAGCAGCTTAGTTTTTAGCGGGAGTGGAAATGAGCAGTTCTTC. It codes for CASSLVFSGSGNEQFF.

The rearrangement joins TRBV29-1 to TRBJ2-1, with TRBD1 matching 9 bases. V lost 7 bases to trimming and J lost 8 bases; unmatched junction nucleotides: 9. The germline CDR1 and CDR2 sequences are SQVTM and ANQGSEA. This CDR3 is 13 amino acids long. The CDR3, as DNA: TGCAGCGCCTTGACAGGGGGTATTCATGAGCAGTTCTTC. It yields the protein CSALTGGIHEQFF.

CDR3 sequence (DNA): TGTGCCAGCTCGTGGGACAGGCAGGGCGAGCAGTACTTC. Translating gives CASSWDRQGEQYF. The chain recombines TRBV5-8 with TRBJ2-7; 8 bases are shared with TRBD1. Per the germline V gene, CDR1 is SGHTS and CDR2 is YDEGEE. Trimming removed 7 bases from V and 6 bases from J; junction bases left unmatched: 9. CDR3 length equals 13 residues.

The gene calls are TRBV14 and TRBJ1-2, with 7 nucleotides matching TRBD1. V was pared by 4 bases and J by 0 bases, with 5 bases of the junction left unmatched. Germline values: CDR1 SGHDN, CDR2 FVKESK. This CDR3 has 15 amino acids. CDR3 residues: CASSPWTGSNYGYTF. DNA of the CDR3: TGTGCCAGCAGCCCCTGGACAGGCTCTAACTATGGCTACACCTTC. Complete variable domain (other parts from reference TRBV14 and TRBJ1-2): EAGVTQFPSHSVIEKGQTVTLRCDPISGHDNLYWYRRVMGKEIKFLLHFVKESKQDESGMPNNRFLAERTGGTYSTLKVQPAELEDSGVYFCASSPWTGSNYGYTFGSGTRLTVV.

In its sample, this clone was seen a few times. This chain joins TRBV27 and TRBJ2-3; D possibly corresponds to TRBD1 (5 bases). CDR1 and CDR2 from the germline V gene are MNHEY and SMNVEV (reference sequence). Trimming removed 6 bases at V and 2 bases at J, with 9 bases between. The CDR3 is made up of 13 amino acids. The CDR3 nucleotides are TGTGCCAGCAGGAAGACAGACACAGATACGCAGTATTTT. This gives the protein CASRKTDTDTQYF.

Comment on this clone: The sample has other DNA sequences that encode this CDR3 too. The V and J genes are TRBV7-9 and TRBJ2-1; D might be TRBD2 (5 bases). The CDR3 has 16 amino acids. V dropped 0 bases and J dropped 0 bases, with 9 bases sitting between them. Germline V lookup: CDR1 SEHNR, CDR2 FQNEAQ (reference sequence). The CDR3 DNA is TGTGCCAGCAGCTTAGCCCTAGCTGGCTCCTACAATGAGCAGTTCTTC. As protein: CASSLALAGSYNEQFF. Looking up the rest from reference TRBV7-9 and TRBJ2-1 gives the full variable domain: DTGVSQNPRHKITKRGQNVTFRCDPISEHNRLYWYRQTLGQGPEFLTYFQNEAQLEKSRLLSDRFSAERPKGSFSTLEIQRTEQGDSAMYLCASSLALAGSYNEQFFGPGTRLTVL.

This clone was found a few times. J is TRBJ2-7 and V is TRBV5-4; 11 bases are shared with TRBD2. The CDR3 extends over 14 amino acids. V lost 1 base and J lost 6; bases outside the gene matches: 3. Germline V gene data show CDR1 as SGHNT and CDR2 as YYREEE (reference sequence). This CDR3 is CASSLLAGGGEQYF. In nucleotides, the CDR3 is TGTGCCAGCAGCTTGCTAGCGGGAGGCGGCGAGCAGTACTTC. Variable domain in full (rest from reference TRBV5-4 and TRBJ2-7): ETGVTQSPTHLIKTRGQQVTLRCSSQSGHNTVSWYQQALGQGPQFIFQYYREEENGRGNFPPRFSGLQFPNYSSELNVNALELDDSALYLCASSLLAGGGEQYFGPGTRLTVT.

This sequence joins TRBV19 and TRBJ2-1; perhaps TRBD2 as D (5 bases). This CDR3 is 15 amino acids long. Looked up from germline, CDR1 is LNHDA and CDR2 is SQIVND (reference sequence). V lost 3 bases, J lost 2 bases, and 11 bases lay in between. The CDR3 loop is CASSMSSLAYNEQFF. DNA for the CDR3: TGTGCCAGTAGTATGTCTTCACTAGCCTACAATGAGCAGTTCTTC.

This clone was observed a few times. This rearrangement joins TRBV7-9 to TRBJ1-4; 8 bases line up with TRBD1. CDR1 is SEHNR, CDR2 FQNEAQ, per germline (reference sequence). The CDR3 spans 14 residues. Trimming removed 7 bases from V and 8 bases from J; junction bases left unmatched: 9. The CDR3 DNA reads as TGTGCCAGCACCTCCGGACAGGGAGGCGAAAAACTGTTTTTT. It encodes CASTSGQGGEKLFF.

This clone has a handful of counts. The chain is built from TRBV5-1 and TRBJ2-3, with D uncertain. Germline values: CDR1 SGHRS, CDR2 YFSETQ. This CDR3 has 13 residues. Trimming stripped 4 bases from V and 2 bases from J, with 8 bases between. The CDR3 loop reads CASSEANTDTQYF. The CDR3 DNA is TGCGCCAGCAGCGAAGCTAACACAGATACGCAGTATTTT.

This clone was seen a handful of times. CDR3 nucleotide sequence: TGCAGTGGGGGCCTAATGAACACTGAAGCTTTCTTT. It codes for CSGGLMNTEAFF. This chain connects TRBV29-1 to TRBJ1-1; tentative D call: TRBD1 (6 bases). There are 12 residues in the CDR3. Germline V gene lookup returns CDR1 SQVTM and CDR2 ANQGSEA.

This clone turned up a few times. The chain links TRBV6-5 to TRBJ1-1; perhaps TRBD1 as D (5 bases). V dropped 0 bases and J dropped 0 bases, with 8 bases sitting between them. Germline loops: CDR1 MNHEY, CDR2 SVGAGI. The CDR3 spans 15 residues. CDR3: CASSYSYRMNTEAFF. As DNA, the CDR3 is TGTGCCAGCAGTTACTCGTACAGGATGAACACTGAAGCTTTCTTT.